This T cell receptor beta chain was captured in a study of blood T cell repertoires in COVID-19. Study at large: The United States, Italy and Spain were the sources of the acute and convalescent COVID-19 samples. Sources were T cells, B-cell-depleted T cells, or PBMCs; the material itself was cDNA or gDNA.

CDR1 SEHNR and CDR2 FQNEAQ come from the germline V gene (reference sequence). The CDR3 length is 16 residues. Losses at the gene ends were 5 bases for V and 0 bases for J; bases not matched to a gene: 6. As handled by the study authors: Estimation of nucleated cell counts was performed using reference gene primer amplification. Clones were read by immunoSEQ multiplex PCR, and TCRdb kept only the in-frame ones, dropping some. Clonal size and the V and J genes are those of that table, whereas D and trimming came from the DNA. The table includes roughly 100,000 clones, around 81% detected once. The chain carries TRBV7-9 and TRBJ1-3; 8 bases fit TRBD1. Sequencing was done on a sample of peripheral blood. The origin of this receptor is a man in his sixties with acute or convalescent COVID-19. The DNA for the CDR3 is TGTGCCAGCAGCGGCCGGACAGGGCTCTCTGGAAACACCATATATTTT. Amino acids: CASSGRTGLSGNTIYF.